This TCR beta chain was sequenced during a study of response to subunit inactivated influenza vaccine. Study-wide findings and caveats: The authors proposed limited new T cell recruitment per seasonal influenza vaccination.

Per the germline V gene, CDR1 is MNHEY and CDR2 is SMNVEV (reference sequence). V lost 1 base and J 2 bases, leaving 9 bases between the germline ends. This CDR3 is built from 14 residues. As regards this clonotype: Antigen: not known.

TCRdb fed the RT-PCR reads into MiXCR, producing one record per CDR3 protein. The sample has fewer than 650,000 distinct CDR3 sequences, 10% to 15% seen once. The sample in question was PBMCs from blood, obtained 40 to 50 days after vaccination. The clonotype originates from a man aged 45 to 65 who received an inactivated influenza vaccine. The chain joins TRBV27 to TRBJ2-7; D is ambiguous. The CDR3 DNA sequence: TGTGCCAGCAGTTTATTGGGCAGGACCTACGAGCAGTACTTC. Translating it yields CASSLLGRTYEQYF.